This TCR beta chain comes out of a study of blood T cell repertoires in COVID-19. Background on the study: The United States, Italy and Spain provided the acute and convalescent COVID-19 samples. Sources were T cells, B-cell-depleted T cells, or PBMCs; the material itself was cDNA or gDNA.

Germline lookup yields CDR1 SGHTA and CDR2 FQGNSA. V lost 2 bases to trimming and J lost 9 bases; unmatched junction nucleotides: 9. The CDR3 extends over 14 amino acids. Individuals drawn from under 30 US areas were about 18 to 95 years old. In the original workflow: Estimation of nucleated cell counts was performed using reference gene primer amplification. The table came from immunoSEQ multiplex PCR; TCRdb's copy has only in-frame clones and leaves some out. That table is the source of V, J and clone size, and D and trimming were worked out from the DNA. The sample yields about 180,000 clones, 75% to 90% seen once.

Material for sequencing was PBMCs or T cells enriched from blood (not recorded which). This sequence originates from a man aged 35-49 years who had recovered from COVID-19. The V call is TRBV7-2, the J call TRBJ1-2; TRBD1 matches 7 bases. CDR3 residues: CASSLTAGGISYTF. The CDR3 DNA sequence: TGTGCCAGCAGCTTAACTGCAGGGGGAATTAGCTACACCTTC.